The sequence of this T cell receptor (beta chain) was determined in a study of blood T cell repertoires in COVID-19. Background on the study: Spain, Italy and the United States supplied samples that represented acute and convalescent COVID-19. PBMCs, B-cell-depleted T cells, or T cells provided the cDNA or gDNA that made up the material.

The authors' processing: Amplifying reference gene primers gave estimates of nucleated cell counts. Generated by immunoSEQ multiplex PCR, the TCRdb table keeps only in-frame clones and is missing some. D and trimming come from the DNA, and the V and J calls and clone size come from that table. The sample holds tens of thousands of clones, 90% seen once. There are 15 residues in the CDR3. V was shortened by 6 bases and J by 6 bases, with 18 bases between the two germline ends. The germline CDR1 and CDR2 sequences are MNHEY and SVGAGI. This clonotype was sampled from a man in his 60s with acute or convalescent COVID-19. This chain joins TRBV6-5 and TRBJ2-1, with D perhaps matching TRBD1 (6 bases). The source material was peripheral blood. CDR3 DNA sequence: TGTGCCAGCAGCCACCCCAGGGGAATATCCAATGAGCAGTTCTTC. The encoded protein is CASSHPRGISNEQFF.